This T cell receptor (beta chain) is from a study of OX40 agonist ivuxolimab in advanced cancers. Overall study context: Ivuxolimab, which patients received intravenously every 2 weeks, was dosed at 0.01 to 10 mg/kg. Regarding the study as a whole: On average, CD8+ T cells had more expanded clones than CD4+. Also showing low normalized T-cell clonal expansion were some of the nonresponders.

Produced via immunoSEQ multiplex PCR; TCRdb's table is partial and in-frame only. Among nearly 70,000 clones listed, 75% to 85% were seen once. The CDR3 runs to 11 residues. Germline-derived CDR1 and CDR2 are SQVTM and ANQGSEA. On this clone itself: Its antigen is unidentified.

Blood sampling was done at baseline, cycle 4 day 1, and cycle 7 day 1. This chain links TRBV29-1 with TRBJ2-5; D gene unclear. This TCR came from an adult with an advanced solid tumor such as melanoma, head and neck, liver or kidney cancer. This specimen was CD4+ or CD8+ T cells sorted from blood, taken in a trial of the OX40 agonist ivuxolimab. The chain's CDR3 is CSDKTQETQYF. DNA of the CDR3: TGCAGTGACAAAACCCAAGAGACCCAGTACTTC.